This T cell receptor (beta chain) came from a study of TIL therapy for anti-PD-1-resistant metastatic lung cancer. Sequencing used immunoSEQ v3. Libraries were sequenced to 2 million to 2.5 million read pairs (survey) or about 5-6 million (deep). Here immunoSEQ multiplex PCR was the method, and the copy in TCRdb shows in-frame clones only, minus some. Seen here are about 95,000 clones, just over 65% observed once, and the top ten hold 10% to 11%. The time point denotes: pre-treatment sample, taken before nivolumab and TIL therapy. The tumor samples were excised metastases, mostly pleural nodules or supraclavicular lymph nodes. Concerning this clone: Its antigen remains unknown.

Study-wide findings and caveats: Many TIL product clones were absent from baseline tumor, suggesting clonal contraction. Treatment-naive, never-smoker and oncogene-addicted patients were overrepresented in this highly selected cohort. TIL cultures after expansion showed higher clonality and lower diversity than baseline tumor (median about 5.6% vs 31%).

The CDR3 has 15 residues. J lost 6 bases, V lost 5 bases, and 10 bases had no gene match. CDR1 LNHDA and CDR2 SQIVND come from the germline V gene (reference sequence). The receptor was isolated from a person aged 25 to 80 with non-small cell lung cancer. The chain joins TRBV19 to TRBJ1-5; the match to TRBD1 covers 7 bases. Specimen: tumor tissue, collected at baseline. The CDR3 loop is CASSWDSRAVQPQHF. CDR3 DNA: TGTGCCAGTAGTTGGGACAGCCGGGCTGTTCAGCCCCAGCATTTT.